A selection of T cell receptor beta chains follows, all from one sample in a study of blood T cell repertoires in COVID-19. Repertoires were generated with immunoSEQ multiplex PCR, while TCRdb's copy carries only in-frame clones and drops some. The sample consists of approximately 160,000 clones, 90% of them appearing once. Sample: peripheral blood. The receptors stem from a man between 60 and 75 years old with active or convalescent COVID-19. Each CDR3 is given with its conserved first and last residue. Fields, in order: clone size, J gene, D gene, V gene, CDR3 DNA, CDR3 protein. D genes are given only for firm matches. The size of a clone is reported for some rows only, either as once, few or many, or as a class for expanded clones.

>few|TRBJ1-2|-|TRBV19
TGTGCCAGTAGTATAGAAGGCAGGGAACCTAACTATGGCTACACCTTC
CASSIEGREPNYGYTF
>-|TRBJ1-1|TRBD1|TRBV5-1
TGCGCCAGCAGCCCCCGACAGGGTAGTACTGAAGCTTTCTTT
CASSPRQGSTEAFF
>-|TRBJ2-1|TRBD2|TRBV7-2
TGTGCCAGCAGCGACGGACTAGCGGGAGGCTATGAGCAGTTCTTC
CASSDGLAGGYEQFF
>once|TRBJ2-1|TRBD2|TRBV28
TGTGCCAGCAGTCCCGCTAGCGGAGCATACAATGAGCAGTTCTTC
CASSPASGAYNEQFF
>-|TRBJ1-1|TRBD1|TRBV6-5
TGTGCCAGCAGTTACTTACAGGGGGCAAGTACTGAAGCTTTCTTT
CASSYLQGASTEAFF
>-|TRBJ2-1|-|TRBV6-5
TGTGCCAGCAGTTACGGGCGGGACGGATACAATGAGCAGTTCTTC
CASSYGRDGYNEQFF
>-|TRBJ2-7|TRBD1|TRBV5-5
TGTGCCAGCAGCCGACAGGGGGGCTTCTACGAGCAGTACTTC
CASSRQGGFYEQYF
>-|TRBJ1-2|TRBD1|TRBV18
TGTGCCAGCTCACCACTGGGACAGATCTATGGCTACACCTTC
CASSPLGQIYGYTF
>-|TRBJ2-7|-|TRBV6-5
TGTGCCAGCAGATGGACTTCTTCCGAGCAGTACTTC
CASRWTSSEQYF
>-|TRBJ2-7|TRBD2|TRBV19
TGTGCCAGTAGTATAGGATATAGCGGGGGGGTTTCGGTCTACGAGCAGTACTTC
CASSIGYSGGVSVYEQYF
>-|TRBJ2-7|-|TRBV19
TGTGCCAGTAGTCCCGGGGACTCCTACGAGCAGTACTTC
CASSPGDSYEQYF
>-|TRBJ2-5|-|TRBV25-1
TGTGCCAGCAGTGAAGCGGGGGCCCAAGAGACCCAGTACTTC
CASSEAGAQETQYF
>few|TRBJ1-3|-|TRBV30
TGTGCCTGGAGTCAAGGGGTCGGAAACACCATATATTTT
CAWSQGVGNTIYF
>-|TRBJ1-5|-|TRBV7-6
TGTGCCAGCAGCTTAGCGCCCACATCATATAGCAATCAGCCCCAGCATTTT
CASSLAPTSYSNQPQHF
>-|TRBJ2-1|-|TRBV6-6
TGTGCCAGCAGAGCTACAGACTACAATGAGCAGTTCTTC
CASRATDYNEQFF
>-|TRBJ1-2|TRBD1|TRBV5-1
TGCGCCAGCAGCACACAGGGGGATACGTCTGGCTACACCTTC
CASSTQGDTSGYTF
>-|TRBJ1-3|TRBD1|TRBV18
TGTGCCAGCTCAACCGGGACAGCTTACTCTGGAAACACCATATATTTT
CASSTGTAYSGNTIYF
>once|TRBJ1-5|TRBD1|TRBV15
TGTGCCACCAGCGGGCACAGGGGGCTGGGCAATCAGCCCCAGCATTTT
CATSGHRGLGNQPQHF
>-|TRBJ2-7|-|TRBV21-1
TGTGCCAGCAGCAAAAGACTAGCGGGGACAAGAAAGGCGTACGAGCAGTACTTC
CASSKRLAGTRKAYEQYF
>-|TRBJ2-7|-|TRBV27
TGTGCCAGCAGTCGGGGATTAACCTACGAGCAGTACTTC
CASSRGLTYEQYF
>-|TRBJ1-1|-|TRBV12-5
TGTGCTAGTGGTTTGGTAATCTCCGGGGGGAACACTGAAGCTTTCTTT
CASGLVISGGNTEAFF
>-|TRBJ2-3|TRBD2|TRBV7-8
TGTGCCAGCAGCTTGGGACTAGCTAGCACAGATACGCAGTATTTT
CASSLGLASTDTQYF
>-|TRBJ2-7|TRBD1|TRBV6-5
TGTGCCAGCAACCCAAGGACAGGGAATACCTACGAGCAGTACTTC
CASNPRTGNTYEQYF
>-|TRBJ2-5|TRBD2|TRBV5-1
TGCGCCAGCAGCTTGGGTACTAGCGGGGGGCAACAAGAGACCCAGTACTTC
CASSLGTSGGQQETQYF
>-|TRBJ2-1|TRBD1|TRBV11-3
TGTGCCAGCAGCCGAAGGGGACAGGAATACAATGAGCAGTTCTTC
CASSRRGQEYNEQFF
>once|TRBJ2-3|TRBD1|TRBV5-1
TGCGCCAGCAGCCTGACAGGGATGATAAGTCAAGATACGCAGTATTTT
CASSLTGMISQDTQYF
>-|TRBJ2-7|TRBD1|TRBV6-5
TGTGCCAGCAGGGGACAGGTCTCCTACGAGCAGTACTTC
CASRGQVSYEQYF
>-|TRBJ1-6|-|TRBV7-9
TGTGCCAGCAGCTCCCGGACAGTATCCTATAATTCACCCCTCCACTTT
CASSSRTVSYNSPLHF
>-|TRBJ1-1|-|TRBV10-2
TGCGCCAGCAGTGAGACGGGGATGAACACTGAAGCTTTCTTT
CASSETGMNTEAFF
>few|TRBJ1-4|-|TRBV28
TGTGCCAGCAGTTTTTTAGAACCTTATGAAAAACTGTTTTTT
CASSFLEPYEKLFF
>few|TRBJ2-7|-|TRBV7-9
TGTGCCAGCAGCTTAGATTTGGGGCTCTACGAGCAGTACTTC
CASSLDLGLYEQYF
>-|TRBJ1-5|TRBD1|TRBV19
TGTGCCAGTAGTATAGGACAGGGGAGCAATCAGCCCCAGCATTTT
CASSIGQGSNQPQHF
>-|TRBJ1-5|-|TRBV21-1
TGTGCCAGCAGCGCCAGACGACTTCTAGAGGACAATCAGCCCCAGCATTTT
CASSARRLLEDNQPQHF
>-|TRBJ1-5|-|TRBV4-1
TGCGCCAGCAGCCAAGGCGAGGGGAGGAACAATCAGCCCCAGCATTTT
CASSQGEGRNNQPQHF
>-|TRBJ2-1|TRBD2|TRBV9
TGTGCCAGCAGCGCTGGACTAGCGGTCTACAATGAGCAGTTCTTC
CASSAGLAVYNEQFF